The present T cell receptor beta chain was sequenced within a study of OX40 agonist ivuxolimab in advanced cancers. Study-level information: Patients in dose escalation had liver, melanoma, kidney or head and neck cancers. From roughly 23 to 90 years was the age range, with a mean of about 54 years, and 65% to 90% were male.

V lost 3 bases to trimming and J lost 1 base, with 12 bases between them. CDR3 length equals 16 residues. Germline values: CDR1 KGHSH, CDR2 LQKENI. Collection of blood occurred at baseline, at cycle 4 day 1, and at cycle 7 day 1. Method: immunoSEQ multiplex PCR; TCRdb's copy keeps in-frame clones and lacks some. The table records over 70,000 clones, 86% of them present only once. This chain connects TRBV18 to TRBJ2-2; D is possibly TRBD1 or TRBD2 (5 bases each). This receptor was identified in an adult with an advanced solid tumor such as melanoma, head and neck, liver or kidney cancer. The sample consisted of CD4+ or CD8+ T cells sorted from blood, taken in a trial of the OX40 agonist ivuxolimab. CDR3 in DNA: TGTGCCAGCTCACCTGGGACCGGGTTGAACACCGGGGAGCTGTTTTTT. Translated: CASSPGTGLNTGELFF.